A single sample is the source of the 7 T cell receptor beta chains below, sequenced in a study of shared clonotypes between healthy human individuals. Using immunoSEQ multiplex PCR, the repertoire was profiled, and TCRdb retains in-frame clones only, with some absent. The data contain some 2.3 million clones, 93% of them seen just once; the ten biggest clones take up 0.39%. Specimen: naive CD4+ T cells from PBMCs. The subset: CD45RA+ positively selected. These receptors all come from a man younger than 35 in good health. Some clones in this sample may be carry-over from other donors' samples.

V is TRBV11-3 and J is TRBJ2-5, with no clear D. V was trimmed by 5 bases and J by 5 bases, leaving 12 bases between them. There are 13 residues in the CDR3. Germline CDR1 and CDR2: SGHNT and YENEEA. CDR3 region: CASSTRRSETQYF. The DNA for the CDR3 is TGTGCCAGCAGCACCAGAAGGTCTGAGACCCAGTACTTC.

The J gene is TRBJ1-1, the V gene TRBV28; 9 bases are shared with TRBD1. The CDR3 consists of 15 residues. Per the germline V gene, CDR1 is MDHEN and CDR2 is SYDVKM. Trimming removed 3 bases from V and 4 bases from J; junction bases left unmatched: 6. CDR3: CASSFLRQGVTEAFF. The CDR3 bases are TGTGCCAGCAGTTTCCTTAGACAGGGGGTCACTGAAGCTTTCTTT.

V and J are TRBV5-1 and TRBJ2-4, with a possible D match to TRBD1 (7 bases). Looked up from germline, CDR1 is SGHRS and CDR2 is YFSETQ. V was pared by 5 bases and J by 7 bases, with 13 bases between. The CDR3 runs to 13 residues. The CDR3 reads CASSLEGANIQYF. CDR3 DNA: TGCGCCAGCAGTCTGGAGGGGGCGAACATTCAGTACTTC.

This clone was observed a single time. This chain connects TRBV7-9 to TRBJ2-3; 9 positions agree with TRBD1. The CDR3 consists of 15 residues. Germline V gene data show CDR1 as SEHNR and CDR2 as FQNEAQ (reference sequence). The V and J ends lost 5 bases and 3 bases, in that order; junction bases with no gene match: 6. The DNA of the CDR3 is TGTGCCAGCAGCGTAGGGACAGGGCGGACAGATACGCAGTATTTT. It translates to CASSVGTGRTDTQYF.

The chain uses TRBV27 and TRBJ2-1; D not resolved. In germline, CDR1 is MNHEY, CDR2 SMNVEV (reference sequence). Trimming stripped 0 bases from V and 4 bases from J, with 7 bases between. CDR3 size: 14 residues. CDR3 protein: CASSLSFQYNEQFF. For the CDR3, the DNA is TGTGCCAGCAGTTTATCGTTCCAGTACAATGAGCAGTTCTTC.

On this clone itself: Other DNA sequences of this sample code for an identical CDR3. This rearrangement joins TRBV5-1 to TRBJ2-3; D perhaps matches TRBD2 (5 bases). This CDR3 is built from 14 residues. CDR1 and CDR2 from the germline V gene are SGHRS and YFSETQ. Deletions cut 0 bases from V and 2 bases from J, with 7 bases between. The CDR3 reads CASSLERITDTQYF. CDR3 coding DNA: TGCGCCAGCAGCTTGGAGCGGATCACAGATACGCAGTATTTT. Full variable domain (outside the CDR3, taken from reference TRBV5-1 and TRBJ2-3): KAGVTQTPRYLIKTRGQQVTLSCSPISGHRSVSWYQQTPGQGLQFLFEYFSETQRNKGNFPGRFSGRQFSNSRSEMNVSTLELGDSALYLCASSLERITDTQYFGPGTRLTVL.

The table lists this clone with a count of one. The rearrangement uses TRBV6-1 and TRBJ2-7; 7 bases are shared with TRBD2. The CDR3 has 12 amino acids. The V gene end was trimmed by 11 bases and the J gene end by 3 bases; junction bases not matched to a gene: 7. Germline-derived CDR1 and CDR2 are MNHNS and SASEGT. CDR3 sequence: CASRDYVYEQYF. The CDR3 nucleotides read TGTGCCTCCCGGGACTACGTCTACGAGCAGTACTTC.